What follows are 16 T cell receptor beta chains derived from one specimen sequenced in a study of blood T cell repertoires in COVID-19. Clones were sequenced by immunoSEQ multiplex PCR, and TCRdb holds only the in-frame ones, with some missing. The table shows 45,000 to 60,000 clones, with approximately 82% occurring only once. Material: peripheral blood. The source of these receptors is a human donor in a cohort sampled during active COVID-19.

A few counts support this clone. The rearrangement joins TRBV10-3 to TRBJ1-1; maybe TRBD1 (5 bases). The germline CDR1 and CDR2 sequences are ENHRY and SYGVKD. Trimming took off 3 bases at V and 9 bases at J, with 11 bases between the two ends. The CDR3 runs to 12 residues. CDR3 sequence: CAISDRAGQAFF. In DNA form, the CDR3 reads TGTGCCATCAGTGATCGGGCAGGGCAAGCTTTCTTT.

V and J are TRBV5-1 and TRBJ2-5; the match to TRBD1 covers 7 bases. The ends lost 1 base at V and 5 bases at J; junction bases unmatched: 8. CDR3 length equals 15 residues. Germline CDR1 is SGHRS and CDR2 is YFSETQ. As DNA, the CDR3 is TGCGCCAGCAGCTTGAGGCAGGGGGTGGCGGAGACCCAGTACTTC. This encodes CASSLRQGVAETQYF.

The chain combines TRBV6-5 with TRBJ2-3; 9 bases are a match to TRBD2. The germline gives CDR1 MNHEY, CDR2 SVGAGI. The CDR3 is 15 amino acids. Losses at the gene ends were 2 bases for V and 6 bases for J; bases not matched to a gene: 6. The CDR3 DNA follows: TGTGCCAGCAGTTACGTGACTAGCGGTCCGGATACGCAGTATTTT. This gives the protein CASSYVTSGPDTQYF.

The chain recombines TRBV7-9 with TRBJ1-1; 7 bases are shared with TRBD1. Germline V gene data show CDR1 as SEHNR and CDR2 as FQNEAQ (reference sequence). This CDR3 has 15 amino acids. The trim removed 1 base at V and 4 bases at J, leaving 6 bases unmatched. In DNA form, the CDR3 reads TGTGCCAGCAGCTTAGGAGGGTACAGGGGCACTGAAGCTTTCTTT. This gives the protein CASSLGGYRGTEAFF.

This clone came up once. J is TRBJ1-2 and V is TRBV12-3 or TRBV12-4, with D possibly matching TRBD1 (5 bases). V was clipped by 7 bases and J by 8 bases, with 14 bases between them. The CDR3 sequence is 12 residues long. CDR3 sequence: CASKVSQGGYTF. CDR3 DNA sequence: TGTGCCAGCAAAGTGTCGCAGGGCGGCTACACCTTC.

The gene calls are TRBV2 and TRBJ2-7, with TRBD2 matching 7 bases. The length of the CDR3 is 13 residues. V was pared by 11 bases and J by 2 bases, with 9 bases of the junction left unmatched. Germline V lookup: CDR1 SNHLY, CDR2 FYNNEI. CDR3: CAGSDGGTYEQYF. The DNA for the CDR3 is TGTGCCGGTTCAGACGGGGGGACCTACGAGCAGTACTTC.

The chain links TRBV7-2 to TRBJ2-3; 7 bases are shared with TRBD2. Germline V gene data show CDR1 as SGHTA and CDR2 as FQGNSA. This CDR3 region has 16 residues. With 1 base clipped from V and 0 bases from J, the junction kept 4 bases outside the gene matches. CDR3 region: CASSLGSGTSTDTQYF. The CDR3 region has the DNA TGTGCCAGCAGCTTAGGAAGCGGGACTAGCACAGATACGCAGTATTTT.

The chain uses TRBV6-6 and TRBJ1-1; 11 nucleotides align to TRBD1. Germline V gene lookup returns CDR1 MNHNY and CDR2 SVGAGI (reference sequence). The junction had 4 bases not matched to a gene; V was cut back by 5 bases and J by 5 bases. The CDR3 has 14 amino acids. The CDR3 spells CASSDGTGGTEAFF. CDR3 sequence (DNA): TGTGCCAGCAGTGACGGGACAGGGGGAACTGAAGCTTTCTTT.

The V gene is TRBV5-1, the J gene TRBJ1-1; 7 positions agree with TRBD1. Trimming took 3 bases from V and 4 from J; bases not matched to a gene: 15. The CDR3 length is 17 residues. In germline, CDR1 is SGHRS, CDR2 YFSETQ. The DNA for the CDR3 is TGCGCCAGCAGCTGGGGGGCCCGACAGGGTTTCGGCACTGAAGCTTTCTTT. It is translated as CASSWGARQGFGTEAFF. Full variable domain (rest looked up from reference TRBV5-1 and TRBJ1-1): KAGVTQTPRYLIKTRGQQVTLSCSPISGHRSVSWYQQTPGQGLQFLFEYFSETQRNKGNFPGRFSGRQFSNSRSEMNVSTLELGDSALYLCASSWGARQGFGTEAFFGQGTRLTVV.

This clone was counted once. The rearrangement links TRBV10-2 to TRBJ1-1, with D maybe TRBD1 (5 bases). The CDR3 has 13 residues. V was pared by 6 bases and J by 3 bases, with 11 bases between. CDR1 is WSHSY and CDR2 is SAAADI in the germline V gene. CDR3 DNA sequence: TGCGCCAGCAGCCTGGACACATACACTGAAGCTTTCTTT. Its protein is CASSLDTYTEAFF.

The chain carries TRBV30 and TRBJ2-3; D uncertain. The CDR3 has 12 amino acids. CDR1 is GTSNPN and CDR2 is SVGIG in the germline V gene (reference sequence). Trimming stripped 3 bases from V and 0 bases from J, with 4 bases between. The CDR3 nucleotides are TGTGCCTGGAGCCCTAGCACAGATACGCAGTATTTT. It is translated as CAWSPSTDTQYF. The full variable domain, with the rest looked up from reference TRBV30 and TRBJ2-3, is SQTIHQWPATLVQPVGSPLSLECTVEGTSNPNLYWYRQAAGRGLQLLFYSVGIGQISSEVPQNLSASRPQDRQFILSSKKLLLSDSGFYLCAWSPSTDTQYFGPGTRLTVL.

The chain employs TRBV19 and TRBJ1-2; 11 nucleotides match TRBD1. This CDR3 contains 18 residues. Trimming at V came to 5 bases and at J to 0 bases, leaving 11 bases not matched to a gene. The germline V gene has CDR1 LNHDA and CDR2 SQIVND (reference sequence). CDR3 sequence reads: CASSLARDRGSPNYGYTF. CDR3 coding DNA: TGTGCCAGTAGTTTGGCCCGGGACAGGGGGAGTCCTAACTATGGCTACACCTTC.

V gene TRBV7-2 combines with J gene TRBJ2-7; TRBD1 agrees at 8 bases. V lost 4 bases to trimming and J lost 3 bases; unmatched junction nucleotides: 8. In germline, CDR1 is SGHTA, CDR2 FQGNSA. There are 15 residues in the CDR3. The chain's CDR3 is CASSSTGEALYEQYF. For the CDR3, the DNA is TGTGCCAGCAGCTCGACAGGGGAGGCCCTCTACGAGCAGTACTTC.

The chain uses TRBV5-6 and TRBJ2-7, with TRBD1 identical over 9 bases. The CDR3 is 15 amino acids. With V trimmed by 7 bases and J by 5 bases, 13 bases remained unmatched. Germline V gene lookup returns CDR1 SGHDT and CDR2 YYEEEE. The CDR3 reads CASFLLAGTGNEQYF. CDR3 in DNA: TGTGCCAGCTTCCTCTTGGCGGGGACAGGGAACGAGCAGTACTTC.

The DNA for the CDR3 is TGTGCCAGTCGACAGGATGATGAAAAACTGTTTTTT. Translation gives CASRQDDEKLFF. The chain has TRBV6-5 and TRBJ1-4, with a possible D match to TRBD1 (6 bases). CDR3 length: 12 residues. Germline values: CDR1 MNHEY, CDR2 SVGAGI. The ends were cut back, 9 bases at V and 6 bases at J, with 11 bases in the middle.

The chain carries TRBV27 and TRBJ2-7, with D tentatively TRBD1 (5 bases). CDR3 size: 13 residues. Germline V gene sequence: CDR1 MNHEY, CDR2 SMNVEV (reference sequence). V lost 7 bases to trimming and J lost 5 bases, with 15 bases between them. CDR3: CASMGQRINEQYF. CDR3 DNA: TGTGCCAGCATGGGGCAGAGGATTAACGAGCAGTACTTC.